Given below is one T cell receptor beta chain in context. This sample stems from a study of blood T cell repertoires in COVID-19. At the level of the study: COVID-19 samples collected from the United States, Italy and Spain covered acute and convalescent phases.

Germline V CDR1 and CDR2: LGHNA, YSLEER. The CDR3 contains 18 residues. V lost 1 base to trimming and J lost 6 bases; unmatched junction nucleotides: 12. TCRdb keeps only in-frame clones here, not all; method: immunoSEQ multiplex PCR. The sample lists more than 120,000 clones; about 89% were seen once. The V gene is TRBV4-3, the J gene TRBJ2-2, with TRBD1 matching 9 bases. The sequence was obtained from a man aged 45-60 years who had recovered from COVID-19. The sequenced sample was peripheral blood. The CDR3 spells CASSQGLSPDRGSGELFF. CDR3 DNA: TGCGCCAGCAGCCAAGGCCTATCCCCGGACAGGGGATCCGGGGAGCTGTTTTTT.